Listed here are 25 T cell receptor beta chains from one sample, sequenced in a study of T cell responses to AZD1222 COVID-19 vaccine. Generated by immunoSEQ multiplex PCR, the TCRdb table keeps only in-frame clones and is missing some. Of under 140,000 clones listed, about four fifths are singletons. The source material was peripheral blood, sampled on day 0 of AZD1222 vaccination. The receptors originated from an adult in good health.

This clone came up a few times. The chain couples TRBV11-2 to TRBJ2-7; TRBD2 matches 7 bases. The germline V gene encodes CDR1 SGHAT and CDR2 FQNNGV. This CDR3 region has 16 residues. J lost 0 bases, V lost 6 bases, and 11 bases had no gene match. CDR3 nucleotide sequence: TGTGCCAGCAGATCTTTAGCGGGTCCGCTCTCCTACGAGCAGTACTTC. This codes for CASRSLAGPLSYEQYF.

The rearrangement joins TRBV2 to TRBJ1-1, with D maybe TRBD1 (5 bases). This CDR3 contains 13 residues. Trimming cost V 5 bases and J 1 base, with 8 bases left between them. The germline gives CDR1 SNHLY, CDR2 FYNNEI. CDR3 in amino acids: CASSSDRNTEAFF. As DNA, the CDR3 is TGTGCCAGCAGTAGTGACAGGAACACTGAAGCTTTCTTT.

This chain connects TRBV20-1 to TRBJ1-1; D is undetermined. The V and J ends lost 3 bases and 3 bases respectively, with 8 bases between them. Germline loops: CDR1 DFQATT, CDR2 SNEGSKA (reference sequence). This CDR3 region has 12 residues. CDR3 sequence reads: CSASSVDTEAFF. The CDR3 DNA is TGCAGTGCTAGTTCGGTGGACACTGAAGCTTTCTTT.

V usage is TRBV27 and J usage is TRBJ1-2; D gene ambiguous. In germline, CDR1 is MNHEY, CDR2 SMNVEV (reference sequence). The CDR3 loop spans 15 amino acids. V was shortened by 7 bases and J by 0 bases, with 15 bases between the two germline ends. The DNA for the CDR3 is TGTGCCAGCAAACCCAATGAGACACCTAACTATGGCTACACCTTC. Encoded protein: CASKPNETPNYGYTF.

In this sample, this clone turned up a few times. V gene TRBV19 combines with J gene TRBJ1-1; D ambiguous. This CDR3 is 11 amino acids long. Germline CDR1 reads LNHDA; CDR2 reads SQIVND (reference sequence). V lost 5 bases and J 6 bases, leaving 7 bases between the germline ends. The CDR3 sequence is CASSQAPEAFF. The CDR3 nucleotides are TGTGCCAGTAGTCAGGCACCTGAAGCTTTCTTT. The full variable domain, with the rest looked up from reference TRBV19 and TRBJ1-1, is DGGITQSPKYLFRKEGQNVTLSCEQNLNHDAMYWYRQDPGQGLRLIYYSQIVNDFQKGDIAEGYSVSREKKESFPLTVTSAQKNPTAFYLCASSQAPEAFFGQGTRLTVV.

This clone was recorded only once. The rearrangement joins TRBV7-2 to TRBJ2-3; no clear D. Deletions cut 4 bases from V and 2 bases from J, with 4 bases between. The CDR3 spans 12 residues. Germline V CDR1 and CDR2: SGHTA, FQGNSA. CDR3: CASSSSTDTQYF. The CDR3 DNA sequence: TGTGCCAGCAGCTCCTCCACAGATACGCAGTATTTT.

The rearrangement joins TRBV3-1 (or the pseudogene TRBV3-2) to TRBJ2-5; TRBD1 aligns across 11 bases. Trimming at V came to 5 bases and at J to 5 bases, leaving 4 bases not matched to a gene. CDR3 length: 14 residues. Germline values: CDR1 LGHDT, CDR2 YNNKEL (reference sequence). The DNA for the CDR3 is TGTGCCAGCAGCGCGGACAGGGGGCTTGAGACCCAGTACTTC. Translation: CASSADRGLETQYF.

The chain joins TRBV19 to TRBJ2-3, with 14 positions matching TRBD2. The germline V gene encodes CDR1 LNHDA and CDR2 SQIVND (reference sequence). The CDR3 length is 16 residues. After removal of 5 bases from V and 3 bases from J, the junction contained 4 bases not matched to a gene. The CDR3 loop reads CASSPRLAGGTDTQYF. CDR3 bases: TGTGCCAGTAGTCCCAGACTAGCGGGGGGGACAGATACGCAGTATTTT.

The chain couples TRBV6-2 or TRBV6-3 to TRBJ1-1; D might be TRBD1 (5 bases). Between the trimmed V and J ends, which lost 6 bases and 6 bases, there was a span of 17 bases. The germline gives CDR1 MNHEY, CDR2 SVGEGT. The CDR3 has 14 amino acids. The CDR3 region is CASSPAGGPAEAFF. The CDR3 DNA follows: TGTGCCAGCAGCCCCGCGGGGGGTCCCGCTGAAGCTTTCTTT.

The chain combines TRBV7-2 with TRBJ1-1; D gene ambiguous. CDR3 length: 14 amino acids. V was pared by 2 bases and J by 4 bases, with 11 bases between. Germline values: CDR1 SGHTA, CDR2 FQGNSA. Here the CDR3 reads CASSLKGGPTEAFF. CDR3 DNA: TGTGCCAGCAGCTTAAAGGGCGGGCCCACTGAAGCTTTCTTT.

In the case of this clone: One junction end does not reproduce the germline sequence, and a read error may be involved. J is TRBJ2-2 and V is TRBV28; no clear D gene. The CDR3 spans 15 residues. Germline values: CDR1 MDHEN, CDR2 SYDVKM. CDR3 nucleotides: TGTGCCAGCGGTTTCGGGTCACAAAACACCGGGGAGCTGTTTTTT. Translated: CASGFGSQNTGELFF. The full variable domain, its missing parts supplied by reference TRBV28 and TRBJ2-2, is DVKVTQSSRYLVKRTGEKVFLECVQDMDHENMFWYRQDPGLGLRLIYFSYDVKMKEKGDIPEGYSVSREKKERFSLILESASTNQTSMYLCASGFGSQNTGELFFGEGSRLTVL.

This chain links TRBV3-1 (or the pseudogene TRBV3-2) with TRBJ2-2; D ambiguous. V lost 1 base and J 2 bases, leaving 11 bases between the germline ends. The CDR3 runs to 16 residues. The germline V gene has CDR1 LGHDT and CDR2 YNNKEL (reference sequence). Here the CDR3 DNA reads TGTGCCAGCAGCCAAGGGATTAACAGAAACACCGGGGAGCTGTTTTTT. It yields the protein CASSQGINRNTGELFF.

The rearrangement joins TRBV4-1 to TRBJ1-2; unclear D gene. CDR1 is MGHRA, CDR2 YSYEKL, per germline. The V and J ends lost 4 bases and 2 bases respectively, with 14 bases between them. The CDR3 consists of 15 residues. CDR3 DNA sequence: TGCGCCAGCAGCCGATCTTCTGGGGAAAACTATGGCTACACCTTC. Its protein product is CASSRSSGENYGYTF.

The rearrangement uses TRBV11-2 and TRBJ1-1; maybe TRBD1 (5 bases). Germline values: CDR1 SGHAT, CDR2 FQNNGV. This CDR3 has 13 residues. V dropped 0 bases and J dropped 7 bases, with 9 bases sitting between them. CDR3: CASSLDLTVEAFF. In DNA, the CDR3 is TGTGCCAGCAGCTTAGATCTGACAGTTGAAGCTTTCTTT.

The V gene is TRBV28, the J gene TRBJ1-2; D unclear. Germline CDR1 and CDR2: MDHEN and SYDVKM. The germline V and J ends were trimmed by 7 bases and 4 bases, with 25 bases remaining between them. The CDR3 loop spans 17 amino acids. Written as DNA, the CDR3 is TGTGCCAGCACCCCCCCAGGCCCCGTCAACCGAGGCTATGGCTACACCTTC. This gives the protein CASTPPGPVNRGYGYTF.

This chain joins TRBV28 and TRBJ1-6; D remains unclear. This CDR3 contains 14 residues. Germline V gene lookup returns CDR1 MDHEN and CDR2 SYDVKM. V was trimmed by 10 bases and J by 5 bases, leaving 15 bases between them. The CDR3 loop reads CATYREVNNSPLHF. The DNA of the CDR3 is TGTGCCACCTATCGGGAGGTTAATAATTCACCCCTCCACTTT.

The CDR3 loop reads CASSSATTRSATDTQYF. Here the CDR3 DNA reads TGTGCCAGCAGCTCCGCGACTACCCGATCCGCCACAGATACGCAGTATTTT. The chain has TRBV5-4 and TRBJ2-3, with D maybe TRBD2 (5 bases). Trimming stripped 3 bases from V and 2 bases from J, with 19 bases between. CDR3 length equals 17 residues. The germline V gene encodes CDR1 SGHNT and CDR2 YYREEE (reference sequence).

The V call is TRBV3-1 (or the pseudogene TRBV3-2), the J call TRBJ2-5; 12 bases align to TRBD2. Per germline, CDR1 LGHDT and CDR2 YNNKEL (reference sequence). Trimming removed 5 bases from V and 6 bases from J; junction bases left unmatched: 7. The CDR3 spans 15 residues. CDR3 region: CASSALAGGSQTQYF. As DNA, the CDR3 is TGTGCCAGCAGCGCTCTAGCGGGGGGGTCTCAGACCCAGTACTTC.

This chain links TRBV5-1 with TRBJ2-1; D may correspond to TRBD1 or TRBD2 (5 bases each). The CDR3 has 16 amino acids. The germline V gene has CDR1 SGHRS and CDR2 YFSETQ. With 4 bases removed from V and 0 bases from J, the gap between germline ends came to 14 bases. This CDR3 is CASSLTGTASYNEQFF. The CDR3 DNA follows: TGCGCCAGCAGCCTAACCGGGACGGCCTCCTACAATGAGCAGTTCTTC.

This clone was recorded once. This chain joins TRBV7-3 and TRBJ2-3; D gene uncertain. V lost 3 bases and J lost 0, with 4 bases in between. The CDR3 is 13 amino acids. Germline V gene data show CDR1 as SGHTA and CDR2 as FQGTGA. The CDR3 protein is CASSFSSTDTQYF. In nucleotides, the CDR3 is TGTGCCAGCAGCTTCTCTAGCACAGATACGCAGTATTTT.

The rearrangement links TRBV10-2 to TRBJ2-4, with 12 bases identical to TRBD2. Trimming removed 6 bases from V and 5 bases from J; junction bases left unmatched: 8. Germline V gives CDR1 WSHSY, CDR2 SAAADI. The CDR3 consists of 16 residues. The CDR3 reads CASRGGLAGSQNIQYF. CDR3 coding DNA: TGCGCCAGCAGGGGGGGACTAGCGGGTTCCCAAAACATTCAGTACTTC.

This clone came up once. This chain connects TRBV6-5 to TRBJ1-1; maybe TRBD1 (5 bases). The CDR3 length is 14 residues. Germline V gene data show CDR1 as MNHEY and CDR2 as SVGAGI. V lost 6 bases, J lost 0 bases, and 11 bases lay in between. DNA of the CDR3: TGTGCCAGCAGCTCACAGGTCGTGAACACTGAAGCTTTCTTT. It yields the protein CASSSQVVNTEAFF.

The CDR3 here is CTSSLGLRGEQYF. DNA for the CDR3: TGCACCAGCAGCTTGGGACTACGAGGCGAGCAGTACTTC. The genes are TRBV1 and TRBJ2-7; the table assigns TRBD2, which was not confirmed against the DNA. TRBV1 is flagged as a pseudogene. The CDR3 is made up of 13 amino acids.

The rearrangement joins TRBV27 to TRBJ2-7, with TRBD1 matching over 9 bases. This CDR3 is 16 amino acids long. Germline CDR1 is MNHEY and CDR2 is SMNVEV (reference sequence). V dropped 6 bases and J dropped 7; count of bases not matched to a gene: 16. The CDR3, as DNA: TGTGCCAGCAGCTCGGGACAGGGTTTATTCCGACGGGAGCAGTACTTC. Amino acids: CASSSGQGLFRREQYF.

This chain links TRBV19 with TRBJ1-6; unclear D gene. CDR3 length: 14 residues. The germline CDR1 and CDR2 sequences are LNHDA and SQIVND (reference sequence). V was clipped by 6 bases and J by 8 bases, with 14 bases between them. The CDR3 DNA sequence: TGTGCCAGTAGAAGTCGGGTGAGTGATTCACCCCTCCACTTT. It specifies CASRSRVSDSPLHF.